This T cell receptor beta chain was captured by sequencing in a study of tumor and adjacent non-tumor tissue in lung cancer. Notes on the study in general: Compared with tumor, normal lung showed significantly lower TCR diversity. Tumor repertoires had a smaller top 100 clone share than normal lung.

Turning to this clonotype: Its antigen is still unknown. A much larger clone is a single base away; this may be a read error.

RNA was extracted from bulk tissue without any cell sorting. Germline-derived CDR1 and CDR2 are MDHEN and SYDVKM. The trim removed 5 bases at V and 7 bases at J, leaving 10 bases unmatched. The CDR3 has 14 residues. A modified ARM-PCR protocol with three rounds of nested PCR amplified TCRbeta. TCRdb re-derived calls from the multiplex PCR reads in MiXCR, one entry per CDR3 protein. Of more than 75,000 distinct CDR3 sequences in the sample, roughly 75% were seen once. This rearrangement joins TRBV28 to TRBJ1-2; 7 bases map to TRBD1. The sample was lung tumor tissue. The source is a woman aged 70-85 years with non-small cell lung cancer. The CDR3 here is CASSVIGGFRGYTF. In DNA form, the CDR3 reads TGTGCCAGCAGTGTGATAGGGGGCTTTCGTGGCTACACCTTC.